The rows below give T cell receptor beta chains drawn from one sample of a study of neoadjuvant anti-PD-1 for oral cavity cancer. Profiling relied on immunoSEQ multiplex PCR, and the TCRdb table lists in-frame clones only, not all of them. The profile shows about 14,000 clones, approximately 74% of them singletons. The specimen comprised PBMCs, sampled after nivolumab (anti-PD-1) treatment. These receptor sequences come from a person aged 35 to 85 with oral cavity squamous cell carcinoma. Both conserved end residues are part of each CDR3. D genes are given only for firm matches. Part of the rows lack a size; the others show once, few, many or a class for expanded clones.

-,TRBV28,TRBJ1-2,-,TGTGCCAGCAGCTCCCCCTATGGCTACACCTTC,CASSSPYGYTF
-,TRBV30,TRBJ2-5,once,TGTGCCTGGAGTCCAATAGAGACCCAGTACTTC,CAWSPIETQYF
-,TRBV10-3,TRBJ2-1,-,TGTGCCATCAAGGGAGACGTGACCTACAATGAGCAGTTCTTC,CAIKGDVTYNEQFF
-,TRBV2,TRBJ1-5,-,TGTGCCAGCAGTTTGTCAGGGCAGCCCCAGCATTTT,CASSLSGQPQHF
TRBD2,TRBV30,TRBJ2-2,few,TGTGCCTGGAGTGGACTAGCGGGAGGGAACACCGGGGAGCTGTTTTTT,CAWSGLAGGNTGELFF
TRBD1,TRBV6-5,TRBJ2-7,few,TGTGCCAGCAGTACACTACAGGGGACGATCCACGAGCAGTACTTC,CASSTLQGTIHEQYF
-,TRBV6-1,TRBJ2-1,-,TGTGCCAGCAGTGCCGTACTAGCCCCTCCGGCCTACAATGAGCAGTTCTTC,CASSAVLAPPAYNEQFF
-,TRBV11-2,TRBJ2-5,-,TGTGCCAGCAGCTTAGGACTAGAAGAGACCCAGTACTTC,CASSLGLEETQYF
-,TRBV14,TRBJ1-2,few,TGTGCCAGCAGCCAAGAAAAAGCAGGCTATGGCTACACCTTC,CASSQEKAGYGYTF
-,TRBV7-8,TRBJ1-2,-,TGTGCCAGCAGCACCCCCGCGGCTAACTATGGCTACACCTTC,CASSTPAANYGYTF
TRBD1,TRBV6-5,TRBJ1-1,-,TGTGCCAGCAGTAGGACAGGGCCCACTGAAGCTTTCTTT,CASSRTGPTEAFF
TRBD2,TRBV5-1,TRBJ2-7,-,TGCGCCAGCAGCTTGGGGCAGGGAGGGTACGAGCAGTACTTC,CASSLGQGGYEQYF
TRBD2,TRBV6-6,TRBJ2-7,-,TGTGCCAGCGTTGGGGGGGGTCTGCCCCACTTC,CASVGGGLPHF
TRBD1,TRBV30,TRBJ2-7,-,TGTGCCTGGAGAACACAGGGGATCGGTGCGCAGTACTTC,CAWRTQGIGAQYF
-,TRBV11-2,TRBJ1-2,few,TGTGCCAGCAGGTTTGCCGGGACATCCTCGGATGGCTACACCTTC,CASRFAGTSSDGYTF
TRBD2,TRBV19,TRBJ2-3,-,TGTGCCAGTAGTCCAAGCGGGAGGCTCCGTGGTACGCAGTATTTT,CASSPSGRLRGTQYF
TRBD2,TRBV7-9,TRBJ2-5,-,TGTGCCAGCAGCCAGGGACTAGCCGACGAGACCCAGTACTTC,CASSQGLADETQYF
TRBD1,TRBV5-8,TRBJ2-5,-,TGTGCCAGCAGCTGGACAGGGCAAGTGGAGACCCAGTACTTC,CASSWTGQVETQYF
-,TRBV19,TRBJ1-4,-,TGTGCCACGGAGGGGTTGGCTGAAAAACTGTTTTTT,CATEGLAEKLFF
-,TRBV30,TRBJ1-1,once,TGTGCCTGGAGGACCGCTGGGGGCGGTCACACTGAAGCTTTCTTT,CAWRTAGGGHTEAFF
-,TRBV29-1,TRBJ1-4,-,TGCAGCGTTGAACAGGAGACTAATGAAAAACTGTTTTTT,CSVEQETNEKLFF
TRBD1,TRBV5-1,TRBJ1-2,-,TGCGCCAGCAGCTTGTTGGGGGAGACAGGGTACGGCTATGGCTACACCTTC,CASSLLGETGYGYGYTF
-,TRBV30,TRBJ1-2,few,TGTGCCTGGCAGGGCGGCGGAAGGGGCTACACCTTC,CAWQGGGRGYTF
-,TRBV30,TRBJ1-2,-,TGTGCCTGGAGTGTCGGAGCCGGGACCTATGGCTACACCTTC,CAWSVGAGTYGYTF
-,TRBV27,TRBJ2-2,-,TGTGCCAGCAGTATACTAGGGACCGGGGAGCTGTTTTTT,CASSILGTGELFF
TRBD2,TRBV2,TRBJ2-3,-,TGTGCCAGCAAGGGACTAGCGGGAGTGGTCTCAAATACGCAGTATTTT,CASKGLAGVVSNTQYF
TRBD1,TRBV10-1,TRBJ2-3,once,TGCGCCAGCAGTGAGACCTTTGGACAGGGCAGCACAGATACGCAGTATTTT,CASSETFGQGSTDTQYF
-,TRBV11-3,TRBJ2-1,-,TGTGCCAGCAGCTTTGGGGGCCTCTCCTACAATGAGCAGTTCTTC,CASSFGGLSYNEQFF
-,TRBV20-1,TRBJ2-7,-,TGCAGTGCTAGAGACAGGCACGAGCAGTACTTC,CSARDRHEQYF
-,TRBV6-5,TRBJ2-7,-,TGTGCCAGCAAGTCAGGGGACGAATACGAGCAGTACTTC,CASKSGDEYEQYF
TRBD1,TRBV9,TRBJ2-5,-,TGTGCCAGCACCATGGACAGGGGGTACCAAGAGACCCAGTACTTC,CASTMDRGYQETQYF
-,TRBV5-5,TRBJ2-3,-,TGTGCCAGCAGCTTGGAGGTACAGGTAGCTACAGATACGCAGTATTTT,CASSLEVQVATDTQYF
-,TRBV21-1,TRBJ2-2,-,TGTGCCAGCAGCGAAGAGGAACCGAACACCGGGGAGCTGTTTTTT,CASSEEEPNTGELFF
TRBD1,TRBV4-2,TRBJ2-2,-,TGTGCCAGCAGCCGCCCCCAGGGGGACCGAAACACCGGGGAGCTGTTTTTT,CASSRPQGDRNTGELFF
-,TRBV5-4,TRBJ2-7,-,TGTGCCAGCACGGAAGACACGAGCTACGAGCAGTACTTC,CASTEDTSYEQYF
-,TRBV5-5,TRBJ2-7,-,TGTGCCAGCAGCTTGACCTACTACGAGCAGTACTTC,CASSLTYYEQYF